These 17 T cell receptor beta chains were sequenced from one sample in a study of T-cell memory formation after mild COVID-19. A single record per CDR3 protein comes from TCRdb applying MiXCR to the 5' RACE reads. The table has some 450,000 distinct CDR3 sequences, 20% seen once. Sequenced: PBMCs or a T cell subset sorted from them (not recorded which). The receptors stem from an adult woman who had mild COVID-19 (a few samples of this study predate the infection). Cell type and time point are not known.

V usage is TRBV29-1 and J usage is TRBJ1-1, with 10 bases aligning to TRBD1. Germline trimming cut 6 bases from V and 4 bases from J; bases unmatched to any gene: 5. This CDR3 has 13 residues. Germline assignment: CDR1 SQVTM and CDR2 ANQGSEA. In DNA, the CDR3 is TGCAGCGTGACAGGGGGCGAGGGCACTGAAGCTTTCTTT. Its translation is CSVTGGEGTEAFF.

The genes are TRBV7-2 and TRBJ2-1, with TRBD2 matching 13 bases. This CDR3 has 14 residues. Germline lookup yields CDR1 SGHTA and CDR2 FQGNSA. V gave up 1 base and J gave up 15 bases; unmatched junction bases: 6. The CDR3 bases are TGTGCCAGCAGCTTAGGACTAGCGGGGGGCTCCCTGTTCTTC. Protein sequence: CASSLGLAGGSLFF.

The DNA of the CDR3 is TGTGCCAGCAGCCAAGCCAAACTAGACACAGATACGCAGTATTTT. This codes for CASSQAKLDTDTQYF. The rearrangement uses TRBV4-2 and TRBJ2-3; possible D gene TRBD2, 5 bases. This CDR3 has 15 residues. CDR1 and CDR2 (germline): LGHNA, YNFKEQ. V lost 1 base and J 2 bases, leaving 10 bases between the germline ends.

This clonotype showed up just a few times. CDR3 sequence reads: CASGPPYAFF. For the CDR3, the DNA is TGTGCTAGTGGTCCCCCTTACGCTTTCTTT. The V gene is TRBV12-5, the J gene TRBJ1-1; D is uncertain. The V and J ends lost 5 bases and 11 bases respectively, with 9 bases between them. This CDR3 has 10 amino acids. Looked up from germline, CDR1 is LGHNT and CDR2 is FRNRAP.

The rearrangement uses TRBV7-9 and TRBJ1-2; D ambiguous. CDR1 is SEHNR, CDR2 FQNEAQ, per germline (reference sequence). Trimming removed 4 bases at V and 0 bases at J, with 6 bases between. This CDR3 spans 13 amino acids. The CDR3 sequence: CASSYSTNYGYTF. CDR3 coding DNA: TGTGCCAGCAGCTATAGTACTAACTATGGCTACACCTTC.

The chain couples TRBV19 to TRBJ2-2; D not certain. The V end was cut by 9 bases, the J end by 1 base, with 9 bases between. The CDR3 consists of 13 residues. Germline V CDR1 and CDR2: LNHDA, SQIVND (reference sequence). The CDR3 reads CASFLENTGELFF. Here the CDR3 DNA reads TGTGCCAGCTTTCTAGAGAACACCGGGGAGCTGTTTTTT.

CDR3 region: CASSPLPREGPYEQYF. The CDR3 nucleotides are TGTGCCAGCTCACCACTTCCCCGGGAGGGGCCCTACGAGCAGTACTTC. This chain links TRBV18 with TRBJ2-7; 8 bases fit TRBD2. The CDR3 is made up of 16 amino acids. V was clipped by 1 base and J by 2 bases; unmatched bases: 7. In germline, CDR1 is KGHSH, CDR2 LQKENI.

This clonotype has just a few counts. The rearrangement uses TRBV7-9 and TRBJ2-7, with D possibly matching TRBD1 (5 bases). The CDR3 contains 14 residues. The germline V gene encodes CDR1 SEHNR and CDR2 FQNEAQ (reference sequence). V was clipped by 5 bases and J by 0 bases, with 11 bases between them. CDR3 nucleotide sequence: TGTGCCAGCAGCCCGCCCAGGGTCTCCTACGAGCAGTACTTC. As protein: CASSPPRVSYEQYF.

The V gene is TRBV2, the J gene TRBJ1-2; no reliable D call. CDR1 SNHLY and CDR2 FYNNEI come from the germline V gene. The CDR3 is made up of 11 amino acids. V was pared by 6 bases and J by 6 bases, with 8 bases between. The CDR3 bases are TGTGCCAGCAGGAGGGTGGATGGCTACACCTTC. It codes for CASRRVDGYTF.

The rearrangement links TRBV6-6 to TRBJ2-1; D remains ambiguous. This CDR3 has 9 residues. Germline V gives CDR1 MNHNY, CDR2 SVGAGI (reference sequence). V shed 6 bases and J shed 14 bases, with 8 bases lying between them. The CDR3 sequence is CASSSPKFF. As DNA, the CDR3 is TGTGCCAGCAGCTCCCCAAAGTTCTTC.

The V and J genes are TRBV20-1 and TRBJ2-7; 7 bases line up with TRBD2. J lost 12 bases, V lost 2 bases, and 13 bases had no gene match. The germline CDR1 and CDR2 sequences are DFQATT and SNEGSKA (reference sequence). The CDR3 extends over 13 amino acids. CDR3 in amino acids: CSARFQSTAGVYF. The CDR3 DNA sequence: TGCAGTGCTAGATTCCAGTCGACGGCGGGAGTGTACTTC.

This clonotype appeared a few times. This chain uses TRBV25-1 with TRBJ1-1, with D perhaps matching TRBD1 (5 bases). The CDR3 extends over 14 amino acids. The germline V gene has CDR1 MGHDK and CDR2 SYGVNS. V was pared by 1 base and J by 6 bases, with 12 bases between. The CDR3 protein is CASSEWGGKAEAFF. The CDR3 DNA sequence: TGTGCCAGCAGTGAATGGGGGGGGAAAGCTGAAGCTTTCTTT.

This clonotype was seen ten or more times. The chain joins TRBV11-2 to TRBJ2-1; no reliable D call. In germline, CDR1 is SGHAT, CDR2 FQNNGV. The CDR3 runs 15 residues. V was clipped by 8 bases and J by 0 bases, with 14 bases between them. CDR3 sequence: CASSRDLSSYNEQFF. For the CDR3, the DNA is TGTGCCAGCTCCAGAGATTTAAGCTCCTACAATGAGCAGTTCTTC.

This clonotype occurred a few times. This chain uses TRBV5-6 with TRBJ2-7, with 11 bases matching TRBD2. The J segment lost 5 bases and the V segment lost 4 bases, leaving 5 bases of the junction unmatched. CDR3 size: 14 residues. Per germline, CDR1 SGHDT and CDR2 YYEEEE. The CDR3 is CASSLTSGTHEQYF. Written as DNA, the CDR3 is TGTGCCAGCAGCCTGACTAGCGGGACCCACGAGCAGTACTTC.

This clonotype was detected a few times. The chain links TRBV30 to TRBJ1-4, with D unclear. The CDR3 is 14 amino acids. The germline V gene encodes CDR1 GTSNPN and CDR2 SVGIG (reference sequence). Trimming took 4 bases from V and 8 from J, leaving 17 bases between them. CDR3: CAWIDRTGNEKLFF. The CDR3, as DNA: TGTGCCTGGATCGATCGGACGGGAAACGAAAAACTGTTTTTT.

This chain connects TRBV7-8 to TRBJ2-7; 7 bases match TRBD1. CDR1 and CDR2 (germline): SGHVS, FQNEAQ. With V trimmed by 5 bases and J by 4 bases, 11 bases remained unmatched. There are 15 residues in the CDR3. The CDR3 DNA reads as TGTGCCAGCAGCCCGCAATTGGGACAGAGGTACGAGCAGTACTTC. It yields the protein CASSPQLGQRYEQYF.

The rearrangement links TRBV10-2 to TRBJ2-7; perhaps TRBD1 as D (7 bases). The V and J ends lost 7 bases and 3 bases respectively, with 13 bases between them. This CDR3 spans 13 amino acids. From germline, CDR1 is WSHSY and CDR2 SAAADI. The CDR3 bases are TGCGCCAGCATGGCGGGACAGAACTACGAGCAGTACTTC. Residues: CASMAGQNYEQYF.